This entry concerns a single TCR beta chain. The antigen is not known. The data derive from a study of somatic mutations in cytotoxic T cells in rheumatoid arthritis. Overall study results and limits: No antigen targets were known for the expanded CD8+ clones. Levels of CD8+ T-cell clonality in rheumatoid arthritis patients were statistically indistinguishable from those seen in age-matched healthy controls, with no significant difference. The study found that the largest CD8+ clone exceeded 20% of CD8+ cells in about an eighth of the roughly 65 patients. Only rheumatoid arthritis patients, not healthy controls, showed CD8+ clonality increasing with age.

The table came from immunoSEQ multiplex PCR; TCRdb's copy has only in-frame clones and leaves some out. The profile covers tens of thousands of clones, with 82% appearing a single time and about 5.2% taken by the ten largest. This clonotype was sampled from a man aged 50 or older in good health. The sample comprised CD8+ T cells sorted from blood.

The CDR3 coding sequence is TGTGCCAGCAGCGACGGACTTGTGAACACTGAAGCTTTCTTT. Translation: CASSDGLVNTEAFF. V usage is TRBV9 and J usage is TRBJ1-1; D is ambiguous. Trimming removed 3 bases from V and 0 bases from J, with 9 bases in between. The CDR3 runs to 14 residues. Germline V gene data show CDR1 as SGDLS and CDR2 as YYNGEE.